Listed below are T cell receptor beta chains from one sample, sequenced in a study of Ad26.COV2.S vaccination and SARS-CoV-2 variants. Repertoires were generated with immunoSEQ multiplex PCR, while TCRdb's copy carries only in-frame clones and drops some. The sample contains 120,000 to 150,000 clones, roughly 89% of which appear only once. Sequencing was performed on peripheral blood, taken after recovery from COVID-19. The receptors were sampled from a human donor who had recovered from COVID-19. Each CDR3 is given with its conserved first and last residue. The order of the fields is CDR3 protein, CDR3 DNA, J gene, D gene, clone size, V gene. A D gene is named only where the DNA matches it firmly. The listing skips clone size in some rows; elsewhere it reads once, few, many or a size class.

CASSPRLGTDNYGYTF | TGTGCCAGCTCACCACGGTTAGGCACCGATAACTATGGCTACACCTTC | TRBJ1-2 | . | . | TRBV18
CATSKIRSGGPTDTQYF | TGTGCCACCAGCAAAATCCGTAGCGGGGGACCCACAGATACGCAGTATTTT | TRBJ2-3 | TRBD2 | . | TRBV15
CSVEVGQGTYEQYF | TGCAGCGTTGAAGTGGGGCAGGGAACCTACGAGCAGTACTTC | TRBJ2-7 | . | . | TRBV29-1
CASSPYSGGPEKLFF | TGTGCCAGCAGCCCTTATAGTGGGGGCCCGGAAAAACTGTTTTTT | TRBJ1-4 | . | . | TRBV5-6
CASSFTGTGNSPLHF | TGTGCCAGCAGTTTCACCGGGACAGGGAATTCACCCCTCCACTTT | TRBJ1-6 | TRBD1 | . | TRBV6-5
CASSATKWETQYF | TGTGCCAGTAGCGCGACTAAGTGGGAGACCCAGTACTTC | TRBJ2-5 | . | . | TRBV19
CASSQRLATQETQYF | TGCGCCAGCAGCCAAAGACTAGCGACGCAAGAGACCCAGTACTTC | TRBJ2-5 | TRBD2 | . | TRBV4-1
CASSLGQDGKTQYF | TGTGCCAGCAGCCTGGGACAGGATGGGAAGACCCAGTACTTC | TRBJ2-5 | TRBD1 | . | TRBV13
CASSQFQGSNGYTF | TGCGCCAGCAGCCAGTTCCAAGGGTCTAACGGCTACACCTTC | TRBJ1-2 | . | . | TRBV4-3
CASSLAGRRGEKLFF | TGCGCCAGCAGCTTGGCCGGGAGGCGAGGTGAAAAACTGTTTTTT | TRBJ1-4 | . | . | TRBV5-1
CATSRGNEQFF | TGTGCCACCTCCCGGGGGAATGAGCAGTTCTTC | TRBJ2-1 | . | . | TRBV15
CASSQDLVPSGGDEQYF | TGCGCCAGCAGCCAAGATCTTGTCCCTAGCGGGGGGGACGAGCAGTACTTC | TRBJ2-7 | TRBD2 | . | TRBV4-3
CASSWDRGETQYF | TGTGCCAGCAGCTGGGACAGGGGAGAGACCCAGTACTTC | TRBJ2-5 | TRBD1 | once | TRBV27
CASSLRTSGGIGVTQYF | TGTGCCAGCAGCCTTAGGACTAGCGGGGGGATAGGGGTTACGCAGTATTTT | TRBJ2-3 | TRBD2 | few | TRBV7-2
CASSSQKRLAGVQETQYF | TGTGCCAGCAGCTCCCAAAAGCGACTAGCGGGGGTCCAAGAGACCCAGTACTTC | TRBJ2-5 | TRBD2 | few | TRBV7-9
CASSRNTEAFF | TGTGCCAGCAGCCGGAACACTGAAGCTTTCTTT | TRBJ1-1 | . | . | TRBV5-8
CASSLTSGYQETQYF | TGTGCCAGCAGCTTGACTAGCGGCTATCAAGAGACCCAGTACTTC | TRBJ2-5 | TRBD2 | . | TRBV7-2
CASSLWVQTFTEAFF | TGTGCCAGCAGCTTATGGGTTCAGACGTTCACTGAAGCTTTCTTT | TRBJ1-1 | . | . | TRBV7-2
CASSFGGDTEAFF | TGTGCCAGCAGCTTCGGGGGGGACACTGAAGCTTTCTTT | TRBJ1-1 | . | . | TRBV7-6
CASSFGLSGGHYEQYF | TGTGCCAGCAGCTTCGGGCTTAGCGGGGGCCACTACGAGCAGTACTTC | TRBJ2-7 | TRBD2 | . | TRBV7-9
CASGPWDRGKGEKLFF | TGTGCCAGCGGACCTTGGGACAGGGGGAAAGGTGAAAAACTGTTTTTT | TRBJ1-4 | TRBD1 | . | TRBV27
CASSLGAGTGNTGELFF | TGCGCCAGCAGCTTGGGTGCCGGGACAGGGAACACCGGGGAGCTGTTTTTT | TRBJ2-2 | TRBD1 | . | TRBV5-1
CASSYLTGSTEAFF | TGTGCCAGCAGCTACCTCACAGGGAGCACTGAAGCTTTCTTT | TRBJ1-1 | . | . | TRBV7-2
CASSLVGVEQFF | TGTGCCAGCAGCTTAGTTGGGGTTGAGCAGTTCTTC | TRBJ2-1 | . | . | TRBV7-9
CASSPLGRDSGDTQYF | TGTGCCAGCAGCCCGCTAGGGCGGGATTCAGGGGATACGCAGTATTTT | TRBJ2-3 | . | . | TRBV9
CASSLYTEAFF | TGTGCCAGCAGCTTATACACTGAAGCTTTCTTT | TRBJ1-1 | . | . | TRBV13
CASSSTGWREKLFF | TGTGCCAGCAGCTCTACAGGGTGGCGGGAAAAACTGTTTTTT | TRBJ1-4 | . | . | TRBV7-2
CASSEARGGRETQYF | TGTGCCAGCAGTGAAGCACGGGGGGGCCGAGAGACCCAGTACTTC | TRBJ2-5 | TRBD2 | . | TRBV2
CASLDSGSGNTIYF | TGTGCCAGCTTGGACAGCGGCTCTGGAAACACCATATATTTT | TRBJ1-3 | . | . | TRBV5-6
CASSLGPEHGYTF | TGTGCCAGTAGTCTAGGGCCAGAGCACGGCTACACCTTC | TRBJ1-2 | . | . | TRBV19
CASRKDASGANVLTF | TGCGCCAGCAGGAAGGACGCGTCCGGGGCCAACGTCCTGACTTTC | TRBJ2-6 | . | few | TRBV5-1
CASSQEGQANQPQHF | TGCGCCAGCAGCCAAGAAGGCCAGGCCAATCAGCCCCAGCATTTT | TRBJ1-5 | . | . | TRBV4-1
CASGYGQHYGYTF | TGTGCCAGCGGCTACGGACAACACTATGGCTACACCTTC | TRBJ1-2 | . | . | TRBV27
CASSPYRVSSYNEQFF | TGTGCCAGCTCACCATACAGGGTGAGCTCCTACAATGAGCAGTTCTTC | TRBJ2-1 | . | . | TRBV18
CASSQDLLAGTQYF | TGCGCCAGCAGCCAGGACCTTCTGGCGGGGACCCAGTACTTC | TRBJ2-5 | . | . | TRBV4-3
CASSWGRDRRQAQYF | TGTGCCAGCAGCTGGGGGAGGGACAGGAGGCAGGCGCAGTATTTT | TRBJ2-3 | . | . | TRBV5-6
CASSWTSGVYSYNEQFF | TGTGCCAGCAGCTGGACTAGCGGGGTTTACTCCTACAATGAGCAGTTCTTC | TRBJ2-1 | TRBD2 | . | TRBV7-9
CATSDRAPSSGALNEQFF | TGTGCCACCAGTGACCGAGCCCCTTCTAGCGGGGCGTTGAATGAGCAGTTCTTC | TRBJ2-1 | TRBD2 | . | TRBV24-1
CASSMGSGGLASYEQYF | TGTGCCAGTAGTATGGGATCTGGGGGACTAGCGTCCTACGAGCAGTACTTC | TRBJ2-7 | TRBD2 | . | TRBV19
CASSLQGNSNQPQHF | TGTGCCAGCAGTTTACAGGGAAATAGCAATCAGCCCCAGCATTTT | TRBJ1-5 | . | . | TRBV28
CASRDGLNTEAFF | TGTGCCAGCAGGGACGGCCTGAACACTGAAGCTTTCTTT | TRBJ1-1 | . | once | TRBV19
CASSLDANQPQHF | TGTGCCAGCAGCTTAGACGCTAATCAGCCCCAGCATTTT | TRBJ1-5 | . | . | TRBV5-5
CSYHGDNEQFF | TGCAGCTACCACGGGGACAATGAGCAGTTCTTC | TRBJ2-1 | . | . | TRBV29-1
CASSELETQYF | TGTGCCAGCAGTGAATTGGAGACCCAGTACTTC | TRBJ2-5 | . | . | TRBV6-1
CASRKTGASGYTF | TGTGCCAGCAGGAAAACAGGGGCTAGTGGCTACACCTTC | TRBJ1-2 | TRBD1 | . | TRBV6-5
CASSLLGGGETQYF | TGTGCCAGCAGCTTACTTGGAGGGGGAGAGACCCAGTACTTC | TRBJ2-5 | . | . | TRBV7-8
CASSVQGGTEAFF | TGCGCCAGCAGCGTGCAGGGTGGCACTGAAGCTTTCTTT | TRBJ1-1 | . | . | TRBV5-1
CASSLKWQGRADEQFF | TGTGCCAGCAGTTTAAAATGGCAGGGCAGGGCTGATGAGCAGTTCTTC | TRBJ2-1 | . | . | TRBV28
CAWSLGTTYEQYF | TGTGCCTGGAGTTTGGGAACTACCTACGAGCAGTACTTC | TRBJ2-7 | . | once | TRBV30
CASSEFVAQETQYF | TGTGCCAGCAGTGAATTCGTAGCCCAAGAGACCCAGTACTTC | TRBJ2-5 | . | . | TRBV2
CASSLESLAGVSGNSPLHF | TGCGCCAGCAGCTTGGAGTCACTGGCGGGGGTTTCGGGTAATTCACCCCTCCACTTT | TRBJ1-6 | . | . | TRBV5-1
CASSYLGQPQHF | TGTGCCAGCAGTTACTTGGGTCAGCCCCAGCATTTT | TRBJ1-5 | . | . | TRBV6-6
CASSLVGLNTGELFF | TGTGCCAGCAGCTTAGTGGGTTTGAACACCGGGGAGCTGTTTTTT | TRBJ2-2 | . | . | TRBV11-2
CASSSTWTGNSPLHF | TGTGCCAGCAGCTCCACCTGGACAGGGAATTCACCCCTCCACTTT | TRBJ1-6 | TRBD1 | . | TRBV5-5
CSASLGNYGYTF | TGCAGTGCTAGTTTGGGAAACTATGGCTACACCTTC | TRBJ1-2 | . | few | TRBV20-1